These 32 T cell receptor beta chains came from one sample sequenced in a study of CD8 T cells in Susac syndrome. With random hexamers, roughly 0.45 to 1 ug RNA was reverse transcribed. One entry per CDR3 protein, called by TCRdb with MiXCR from the immunoSEQ multiplex PCR reads. Here the sample spans over 150,000 distinct CDR3 sequences, 90% to 95% being singletons. The sample consisted of CD4+ T cells from PBMCs. Receptors originate from a human donor with multiple sclerosis.

The J gene is TRBJ2-7, the V gene TRBV27; no clear D. Germline V gene lookup returns CDR1 MNHEY and CDR2 SMNVEV (reference sequence). V gave up 2 bases and J gave up 2 bases, with 13 bases separating them. The CDR3 covers 15 residues. CDR3 loop: CASSLNFDGPYEQYF. The CDR3 region has the DNA TGTGCCAGCAGTTTAAACTTCGACGGGCCCTACGAGCAGTACTTC.

V is TRBV9 and J is TRBJ2-7, with D perhaps matching TRBD2 (5 bases). The CDR3 contains 15 residues. Trimming took 0 bases from V and 0 from J, leaving 10 bases between them. CDR1 SGDLS and CDR2 YYNGEE come from the germline V gene. As DNA, the CDR3 is TGTGCCAGCAGCGTAGGAAGCGGTCCCTCCTACGAGCAGTACTTC. Translated: CASSVGSGPSYEQYF.

Comments on this clonotype: The junction departs from germline at one end; a sequencing error may be responsible. The chain has TRBV5-1 and TRBJ2-5, with D possibly being TRBD2 (5 bases). Per germline, CDR1 SGHRS and CDR2 YFSETQ. The CDR3 is made up of 13 amino acids. The CDR3 DNA reads as TGTGCCAGCAGCTTGGGGAGCCAAGAGACCCAGTACTTC. It translates to CASSLGSQETQYF.

V and J are TRBV29-1 and TRBJ2-1; 7 bases are a match to TRBD2. With V trimmed by 6 bases and J by 3 bases, 11 bases remained unmatched. Germline V CDR1 and CDR2: SQVTM, ANQGSEA. This CDR3 has 15 amino acids. The CDR3 DNA reads as TGCAGCGTCCCCAAGGGGAGGGCCCTCTACAATGAGCAGTTCTTC. It specifies CSVPKGRALYNEQFF.

The chain carries TRBV29-1 and TRBJ1-1; tentative D call: TRBD1 (6 bases). Per the germline V gene, CDR1 is SQVTM and CDR2 is ANQGSEA. CDR3 length equals 13 residues. V lost 4 bases and J 1 base, leaving 10 bases between the germline ends. The CDR3 nucleotides are TGCAGCGTTGGATGGACAGCGAACACTGAAGCTTTCTTT. It specifies CSVGWTANTEAFF. The variable domain in full, with the rest retrieved from reference TRBV29-1 and TRBJ1-1, is SAVISQKPSRDICQRGTSLTIQCQVDSQVTMMFWYRQQPGQSLTLIATANQGSEATYESGFVIDKFPISRPNLTFSTLTVSNMSPEDSSIYLCSVGWTANTEAFFGQGTRLTVV.

The gene calls are TRBV9 and TRBJ2-1; 13 bases align to TRBD2. Germline lookup yields CDR1 SGDLS and CDR2 YYNGEE. Trimming at V came to 4 bases and at J to 8 bases, leaving 3 bases not matched to a gene. The CDR3 spans 14 residues. DNA of the CDR3: TGTGCCAGCAGCTTCGGACTAGCGGGAGATGAGCAGTTCTTC. This gives the protein CASSFGLAGDEQFF.

CDR3 loop: CASSSNYEQFF. CDR3 nucleotide sequence: TGTGCCAGCAGCTCCAACTACGAGCAGTTCTTC. The chain couples TRBV28 to TRBJ2-1; the D is unclear. Germline CDR1 is MDHEN and CDR2 is SYDVKM. Trimming left V 6 bases short and J 10 bases short, with 10 bases between. The CDR3 runs to 11 residues. Full variable domain (remainder filled in from reference TRBV28 and TRBJ2-1): DVKVTQSSRYLVKRTGEKVFLECVQDMDHENMFWYRQDPGLGLRLIYFSYDVKMKEKGDIPEGYSVSREKKERFSLILESASTNQTSMYLCASSSNYEQFFGPGTRLTVL.

This chain uses TRBV6-1 with TRBJ2-3; a weak D match, TRBD1 (5 bases). There are 15 residues in the CDR3. Trimming cost V 4 bases and J 1 base, with 12 bases left between them. Germline CDR1 reads MNHNS; CDR2 reads SASEGT. The CDR3 loop is CASSVQGAGTDTQYF. In DNA form, the CDR3 reads TGTGCCAGCAGTGTGCAAGGGGCGGGCACAGATACGCAGTATTTT.

The J gene is TRBJ2-1, the V gene TRBV5-4; D not certain. Trimming stripped 5 bases from V and 7 bases from J, with 10 bases between. Germline-derived CDR1 and CDR2 are SGHNT and YYREEE (reference sequence). The CDR3 has 12 residues. The CDR3 spells CASSPARNEQFF. CDR3 sequence (DNA): TGTGCCAGCAGTCCCGCCCGAAATGAGCAGTTCTTC.

The CDR3 nucleotides read TGCGCCAGCAGCTTGTCGGCCAACTATGGCTACACCTTC. The encoded protein is CASSLSANYGYTF. This chain uses TRBV5-1 with TRBJ1-2, with no clear D. Trimming stripped 1 base from V and 2 bases from J, with 6 bases between. Germline V gene sequence: CDR1 SGHRS, CDR2 YFSETQ. The CDR3 has 13 amino acids.

This clonotype was seen once. V and J are TRBV24-1 and TRBJ2-1; 15 positions match TRBD2. The germline CDR1 and CDR2 sequences are KGHDR and SFDVKD. V shed 2 bases and J 9 bases; nucleotides not matched to a gene: 4. The CDR3 totals 16 residues. The CDR3 protein is CATSDWGLAGGFEQFF. As DNA, the CDR3 is TGTGCCACCAGTGATTGGGGACTAGCGGGGGGATTTGAGCAGTTCTTC.

The V call is TRBV10-3, the J call TRBJ2-7; D might be TRBD1 (6 bases). CDR3 size: 15 residues. Trimming took off 10 bases at V and 0 bases at J, with 19 bases between the two ends. Germline V gene data show CDR1 as ENHRY and CDR2 as SYGVKD. The CDR3 nucleotides read TGTGCCACCCTCCTACAACAGGGAAGCTCCTACGAGCAGTACTTC. It yields the protein CATLLQQGSSYEQYF.

The V and J genes are TRBV29-1 and TRBJ2-7; D is possibly TRBD1 (7 bases). Between the trimmed V and J ends, which lost 4 bases and 0 bases, there was a span of 13 bases. This CDR3 is built from 14 residues. Germline CDR1 and CDR2: SQVTM and ANQGSEA. CDR3 loop: CSVGRGHSSYEQYF. The CDR3 bases are TGCAGCGTTGGGAGGGGGCACAGCTCCTACGAGCAGTACTTC.

J is TRBJ2-6 and V is TRBV29-1, with D possibly called TRBD1 or TRBD2 (5 bases each). Germline-derived CDR1 and CDR2 are SQVTM and ANQGSEA. V lost 4 bases to trimming and J lost 0 bases, with 13 bases between them. CDR3 length equals 16 residues. CDR3 residues: CSVVWGIISGANVLTF. The DNA for the CDR3 is TGCAGCGTTGTATGGGGGATAATCTCTGGGGCCAACGTCCTGACTTTC. The entire variable domain, with the rest obtained from reference TRBV29-1 and TRBJ2-6, is as follows: SAVISQKPSRDICQRGTSLTIQCQVDSQVTMMFWYRQQPGQSLTLIATANQGSEATYESGFVIDKFPISRPNLTFSTLTVSNMSPEDSSIYLCSVVWGIISGANVLTFGAGSRLTVL.

The chain combines TRBV5-1 with TRBJ2-3; D ambiguous. Trimming left V 1 base short and J 4 bases short, with 13 bases between. The germline V gene encodes CDR1 SGHRS and CDR2 YFSETQ. This CDR3 spans 15 amino acids. In DNA, the CDR3 is TGCGCCAGCAGCTTGAGTCGGAGCGCAGCAGATACGCAGTATTTT. This gives the protein CASSLSRSAADTQYF.

The chain has TRBV18 and TRBJ2-4; 7 bases align to TRBD1. Trimming took 0 bases from V and 5 from J; bases not matched to a gene: 7. Germline V CDR1 and CDR2: KGHSH, LQKENI. This CDR3 has 16 amino acids. The CDR3 nucleotides read TGTGCCAGCTCACCACCGAATATAGACAGGGAAAACATTCAGTACTTC. It is translated as CASSPPNIDRENIQYF.

This clonotype is a singleton in its sample. DNA for the CDR3: TGTGCCAGCAGTTCCCCAGGGCGGGCCACTGAAGCTTTCTTT. Encoded protein: CASSSPGRATEAFF. V and J are TRBV27 and TRBJ1-1; D perhaps matches TRBD1 (5 bases). CDR1 is MNHEY, CDR2 SMNVEV, per germline (reference sequence). This CDR3 comprises 14 residues. The V end lost 4 bases, the J end lost 4 bases, and 13 bases lay between the germline ends.

The chain carries TRBV29-1 and TRBJ2-1, with D perhaps TRBD1 or TRBD2 (6 bases each). Trimming left V 3 bases short and J 4 bases short, with 13 bases between. The CDR3 runs 14 residues. Germline V gene data show CDR1 as SQVTM and CDR2 as ANQGSEA. The CDR3 nucleotides are TGCAGCGTTGAGAGGGGGGTATCGTACAATGAGCAGTTCTTC. Amino acid sequence: CSVERGVSYNEQFF.

This sequence joins TRBV10-3 and TRBJ2-5; TRBD2 matches 8 bases. CDR3 length equals 16 residues. V gave up 4 bases and J gave up 0 bases; unmatched junction bases: 7. Germline CDR1 reads ENHRY; CDR2 reads SYGVKD. CDR3 nucleotides: TGTGCCATCAGTGCCACTAGCGGCGGTTACCAAGAGACCCAGTACTTC. The encoded protein is CAISATSGGYQETQYF.

The chain links TRBV5-4 to TRBJ2-7, with D possibly TRBD2 on 6 matching bases. Germline V lookup: CDR1 SGHNT, CDR2 YYREEE (reference sequence). The CDR3 contains 16 residues. Trimming left V 0 bases short and J 4 bases short, with 17 bases between. Here the CDR3 reads CASSLGTGTSRYEQYF. The CDR3 DNA sequence: TGTGCCAGCAGCTTGGGCACCGGGACTTCCAGGTACGAGCAGTACTTC.

This clonotype was seen only once. The CDR3 DNA reads as TGCAGTGCTTCGGGACACCTAAACACCGGGGAGCTGTTTTTT. Translation gives CSASGHLNTGELFF. The rearrangement joins TRBV20-1 to TRBJ2-2; the D gene is possibly TRBD1 (6 bases). V lost 5 bases to trimming and J lost 2 bases, with 12 bases between them. CDR1 is DFQATT and CDR2 is SNEGSKA in the germline V gene (reference sequence). CDR3 size: 14 residues.

V is TRBV9 and J is TRBJ1-1; D ambiguous. V was clipped by 1 base and J by 1 base, with 8 bases between them. Germline V gene data show CDR1 as SGDLS and CDR2 as YYNGEE. This CDR3 has 14 residues. Here the CDR3 reads CASSVSPQNTEAFF. CDR3 DNA: TGTGCCAGCAGCGTAAGTCCGCAGAACACTGAAGCTTTCTTT.

This clonotype was counted only a few times. The V call is TRBV11-2, the J call TRBJ2-3; 7 nucleotides align to TRBD1. Germline V gene lookup returns CDR1 SGHAT and CDR2 FQNNGV. V was clipped by 5 bases and J by 1 base; unmatched bases: 3. The CDR3 runs 14 residues. DNA of the CDR3: TGTGCCAGCAGCGTTGACAGGGGCACAGATACGCAGTATTTT. Its translation is CASSVDRGTDTQYF.

The chain carries TRBV27 and TRBJ2-7, with 7 nucleotides matching TRBD1. Per germline, CDR1 MNHEY and CDR2 SMNVEV (reference sequence). Trimming at V came to 5 bases and at J to 1 base, leaving 5 bases not matched to a gene. This CDR3 has 14 residues. The CDR3 region is CASSEGASSYEQYF. For the CDR3, the DNA is TGTGCCAGCAGTGAGGGGGCAAGTTCCTACGAGCAGTACTTC.

This clonotype was picked up one time. The CDR3 protein is CASSQTGGLANYGYTF. In DNA, the CDR3 is TGTGCCAGCAGCCAGACAGGGGGGTTAGCTAACTATGGCTACACCTTC. This chain links TRBV3-1 with TRBJ1-2, with 9 positions matching TRBD1. CDR1 LGHDT and CDR2 YNNKEL come from the germline V gene (reference sequence). This CDR3 contains 16 residues. Trimming removed 3 bases from V and 0 bases from J; junction bases left unmatched: 5.

The chain has TRBV18 and TRBJ1-1; no clear D gene. Trimming removed 3 bases at V and 4 bases at J, with 12 bases between. Germline V gives CDR1 KGHSH, CDR2 LQKENI. This CDR3 has 14 residues. CDR3 sequence: CASSPSSWGTEAFF. In nucleotides, the CDR3 is TGTGCCAGCTCACCGTCCTCGTGGGGCACTGAAGCTTTCTTT.

CDR3 residues: CASSSRTGGSYEQYF. The CDR3 nucleotides read TGCGCCAGCAGCTCCCGGACAGGGGGAAGCTACGAGCAGTACTTC. The chain joins TRBV5-1 to TRBJ2-7; the match to TRBD1 covers 10 bases. Germline V lookup: CDR1 SGHRS, CDR2 YFSETQ. The CDR3 contains 15 residues. Trimming at V came to 3 bases and at J to 3 bases, leaving 6 bases not matched to a gene.

This clonotype appeared a single time. The chain carries TRBV12-3 or TRBV12-4 and TRBJ1-1; 10 bases agree with TRBD1. The CDR3 consists of 13 residues. V lost 6 bases and J lost 6; bases outside the gene matches: 4. The CDR3 here is CASSLGTGAEAFF. For the CDR3, the DNA is TGTGCCAGCAGCCTAGGGACAGGGGCTGAAGCTTTCTTT.

To note about this clonotype: Its ends do not fully match the called genes, so a read error is possible. The rearrangement joins TRBV12-3 or TRBV12-4 to TRBJ2-7; 10 bases agree with TRBD1. The CDR3 has 11 residues. The CDR3 protein is CASSLGGQGNF. CDR3 nucleotide sequence: TGTGCCAGCAGTTTAGGGGGACAGGGGAACTTC.

The genes are TRBV30 and TRBJ2-5, with 8 bases aligning to TRBD1. Per germline, CDR1 GTSNPN and CDR2 SVGIG (reference sequence). CDR3 size: 15 residues. The J segment lost 1 base and the V segment lost 5 bases, leaving 9 bases of the junction unmatched. Here the CDR3 reads CAWGAGQAGQETQYF. The CDR3 DNA is TGTGCCTGGGGTGCGGGACAGGCAGGCCAAGAGACCCAGTACTTC. Complete variable domain (other parts from reference TRBV30 and TRBJ2-5): SQTIHQWPATLVQPVGSPLSLECTVEGTSNPNLYWYRQAAGRGLQLLFYSVGIGQISSEVPQNLSASRPQDRQFILSSKKLLLSDSGFYLCAWGAGQAGQETQYFGPGTRLLVL.

The chain recombines TRBV9 with TRBJ2-2; tentative D call: TRBD2 (6 bases). CDR1 is SGDLS, CDR2 YYNGEE, per germline. Trimming shortened V by 1 base and J by 4 bases, and 14 bases separated the two germline ends. The CDR3 totals 16 residues. The CDR3 DNA reads TGTGCCAGCAGCGTAACGGAGGCGGGAAGCACCGGGGAGCTGTTTTTT. Protein product: CASSVTEAGSTGELFF. Together with reference TRBV9 and TRBJ2-2, the CDR3 gives the full variable domain: DSGVTQTPKHLITATGQRVTLRCSPRSGDLSVYWYQQSLDQGLQFLIQYYNGEERAKGNILERFSAQQFPDLHSELNLSSLELGDSALYFCASSVTEAGSTGELFFGEGSRLTVL.

This chain connects TRBV30 to TRBJ1-3; 9 bases map to TRBD1. This CDR3 has 13 residues. The junction had 4 bases not matched to a gene; V was cut back by 6 bases and J by 4 bases. Germline lookup yields CDR1 GTSNPN and CDR2 SVGIG (reference sequence). The CDR3 DNA reads as TGTGCCTGTGGACAGGGGTTAGGAAACACCATATATTTT. It translates to CACGQGLGNTIYF.